These T cell receptor beta chains were read from a single sample in a study of glioma-infiltrating T cells after dendritic cell vaccination. Assay used: immunoSEQ multiplex PCR; TCRdb lists only in-frame clones, some missing. Found here are 72,000 or so clones, around 86% of them singletons; the top ten hold approximately 2.1%. Sequencing was performed on blood, taken after dendritic cell vaccination. The receptors here all came from a human donor with glioblastoma. CDR3s include the opening cysteine and the closing phenylalanine or tryptophan. D genes are given only for firm matches. Size tells how often a clone was seen (once, few, many) or the class of an expanded clone, and some rows leave it out.

d_call	clone_size	v_call	j_call	cdr3_nt	cdr3_aa
TRBD2	NA	TRBV27	TRBJ2-1	TGTGCCAGCAGTCTAGCCCCGGGACTAGCGGGATTCAATGAGCAGTTCTTC	CASSLAPGLAGFNEQFF
TRBD1	NA	TRBV2	TRBJ2-7	TGTGCCGGGGCAGACGAACAGGGGGCGGTCGAGCAGTACTTC	CAGADEQGAVEQYF
TRBD2	NA	TRBV10-2	TRBJ2-3	TGCGCCAGCAGTCCCATGACTAGCGGCACAGATACGCAGTATTTT	CASSPMTSGTDTQYF
NA	NA	TRBV5-4	TRBJ1-1	TGTGCCAGCAGCCCGGCAGGGGCCTACACTGAAGCTTTCTTT	CASSPAGAYTEAFF
NA	NA	TRBV7-8	TRBJ2-1	TGTGCCAGCAGCTTAGAGGTAGGACTTATGGATGAGCAGTTCTTC	CASSLEVGLMDEQFF
TRBD1	NA	TRBV7-2	TRBJ2-1	TGTGCCAGCGGAGCGACGGACAGGGGAAGGGTCAATGAGCAGTTCTTC	CASGATDRGRVNEQFF
TRBD1	NA	TRBV4-1	TRBJ1-2	TGCGCCAGCAGTCGTCCCGGGACAGGGATCCTAGACTATGGCTACACCTTC	CASSRPGTGILDYGYTF
NA	NA	TRBV2	TRBJ2-7	TGTGCCAGCGCTCTGGCAGGCCCCTACGAGCAGTACTTC	CASALAGPYEQYF
NA	NA	TRBV7-7	TRBJ2-1	TGTGCTAGCAGCTTAGCGACAGGCAATGAGCAGTTCTTC	CASSLATGNEQFF
NA	once	TRBV4-3	TRBJ1-2	TGCGCCAGCAGCCAAGATTTGGCAGGTCCTTCTTCTGACTACACCTTC	CASSQDLAGPSSDYTF
NA	NA	TRBV7-3	TRBJ2-7	TGTGCCAGCAGCTTTGTTGGGGGCTTCGGCGAGCAGTACTTC	CASSFVGGFGEQYF
TRBD1	NA	TRBV2	TRBJ1-5	TGTGCCAGCAGTCCCGACAGGGCGGGTCAGCCCCAGCATTTT	CASSPDRAGQPQHF
TRBD1	NA	TRBV9	TRBJ2-1	TGTGCCAGCAGTGCCGGGACAGGGAACTACAATGAGCAGTTCTTC	CASSAGTGNYNEQFF
TRBD2	NA	TRBV7-2	TRBJ2-3	TGTGCCAGCAGCTTAGAGGGGACTAGCGGGTCCCGAAACGCGTATTTT	CASSLEGTSGSRNAYF
TRBD1	NA	TRBV30	TRBJ1-5	TGTGCCTGGACCGAGGGACAGGGAAGAAATCAGCCCCAGCATTTT	CAWTEGQGRNQPQHF
NA	NA	TRBV5-4	TRBJ1-4	TGTGCCAGCAGCCCTGGGCCATTGAATGAAAAACTGTTTTTT	CASSPGPLNEKLFF
NA	NA	TRBV29-1	TRBJ1-5	TGCAGCGCTCAGACCCAGCATTTT	CSAQTQHF
TRBD1	NA	TRBV5-1	TRBJ2-2	TGCGCCAGCAGCTTGGACAGGGGGCTAAGTTTGCGGGAGCTGTTTTTT	CASSLDRGLSLRELFF
NA	NA	TRBV4-2	TRBJ1-4	TGTGCCAGCAGCCAAGGACCGACAAATGAAAAACTGTTTTTT	CASSQGPTNEKLFF
TRBD2	NA	TRBV7-2	TRBJ2-3	TGTGCCAGCAGCTTATTCGGGCGGGGGGGCACAGATACGCAGTATTTT	CASSLFGRGGTDTQYF
TRBD2	NA	TRBV6-5	TRBJ2-1	TGTGCCAGCAGCCGGACTAGCGAATACAATGAGCAGTTCTTC	CASSRTSEYNEQFF
TRBD2	NA	TRBV9	TRBJ2-7	TGTGCCAGCAGCCCCCCCGGCGGGAGCTGGGAGCAGTACTTC	CASSPPGGSWEQYF
NA	NA	TRBV9	TRBJ2-5	TGTGCCAGCAGCAATTCCGGACAGACCCAAGAGACCCAGTACTTC	CASSNSGQTQETQYF
TRBD1	NA	TRBV6-1	TRBJ2-7	TGTGCCAGCAGGCCCCCGGGACAGGATTACGAGCAGTACTTC	CASRPPGQDYEQYF
TRBD1	NA	TRBV7-6	TRBJ2-7	TGTGCCAGCAGCTCAACAGGGGATTACGAGCAGTACTTC	CASSSTGDYEQYF
NA	NA	TRBV10-2	TRBJ2-3	TGCGCCAGCAGTGATGCTAGCACGCAGTATTTT	CASSDASTQYF
NA	once	TRBV10-1	TRBJ2-7	TGCGCCAGCAGCCCCCAGGCGAACTACGAGCAGTACTTC	CASSPQANYEQYF
TRBD2	NA	TRBV2	TRBJ2-1	TGTGCCAGCAGTCTTCTAGCGGGGGTTGACAATGAGCAGTTCTTC	CASSLLAGVDNEQFF
NA	NA	TRBV11-2	TRBJ1-1	TGTGCCAGCAGCTTAGGGGGGCGAGGGGAGGAAGCTTTCTTT	CASSLGGRGEEAFF
TRBD1	few	TRBV7-4	TRBJ2-7	TGTGCCAGCAGTTTGACAGGGGATTACGAGCAGTACTTC	CASSLTGDYEQYF
NA	NA	TRBV9	TRBJ1-2	TGTGCCAGCAGCCAGGACGGACTCTATGGCTACACCTTC	CASSQDGLYGYTF
NA	NA	TRBV4-2	TRBJ1-2	TGTGCCAGCAGCCAAGCAGGCGGGGGGAACTATGGCTACACCTTC	CASSQAGGGNYGYTF
TRBD1	NA	TRBV28	TRBJ1-3	TGTGCCAGCAGTTTGACAGGGGTGACGGCCGGAAACACCATATATTTT	CASSLTGVTAGNTIYF
NA	NA	TRBV18	TRBJ2-3	TGTGCCAGCTCACCACCCTCAGCGGATACGCAGTATTTT	CASSPPSADTQYF
TRBD1	NA	TRBV27	TRBJ1-1	TGTGCCAGCAGCGCGGGACAGACCACTGAAGCTTTCTTT	CASSAGQTTEAFF
NA	NA	TRBV14	TRBJ2-3	TGTGCCAGCAGCCGGGTGTACTCGGGAACAGATACGCAGTATTTT	CASSRVYSGTDTQYF
NA	NA	TRBV2	TRBJ1-1	TGTGCCAGCAGTGCCGAGCTGGGCAGGTACACTGAAGCTTTCTTT	CASSAELGRYTEAFF
TRBD1	NA	TRBV9	TRBJ2-7	TGTGCCAGCAGCGCCGGAGATACAGGGGTATACGAGCAGTACTTC	CASSAGDTGVYEQYF
TRBD2	once	TRBV2	TRBJ2-7	TGTGCCAGCAGGGCTAGCGGGGGGGCATCCTACGAGCAGTACTTC	CASRASGGASYEQYF
NA	NA	TRBV7-9	TRBJ2-5	TGTGCCAGCAGCTTAAGTCGGGGCGGGGTTCGGGAGACCCAGTACTTC	CASSLSRGGVRETQYF
NA	NA	TRBV29-1	TRBJ2-7	TGCAGCGTTAGGACAGCCCCAACCGAGCAGTACTTC	CSVRTAPTEQYF
TRBD1	NA	TRBV10-3	TRBJ1-1	TGTGCCACACGGACAGGACGGGACACTGAAGCTTTCTTT	CATRTGRDTEAFF
TRBD2	NA	TRBV27	TRBJ2-7	TGTGCCAGCAGTTTGGGTTGGACTAGCAGCGAGCAGTACTTC	CASSLGWTSSEQYF
TRBD1	NA	TRBV7-2	TRBJ1-4	TGTGCCAGCAGCTTACGACAGGGAGACGAAAAACTGTTTTTT	CASSLRQGDEKLFF
NA	NA	TRBV19	TRBJ2-5	TGTGCCAGTAGCCCGGACCAGGGGGGTATGAAGACCCAGTACTTC	CASSPDQGGMKTQYF
NA	few	TRBV10-2	TRBJ1-3	TGCGCCAGCAGTGGGGTCAGGGCAGGAAACACCATATATTTT	CASSGVRAGNTIYF
NA	few	TRBV21-1	TRBJ2-7	TGTGCCAGCAGCAAAGAACCCGGGACTCAAACCTACGAGCAGTACTTC	CASSKEPGTQTYEQYF
NA	few	TRBV5-1	TRBJ2-1	TGCGCCAGCAGCCCCCGGCCTTTCAGGGATGAGCAGTTCTTC	CASSPRPFRDEQFF
NA	NA	TRBV12-5	TRBJ2-3	TGTGCTAGTGGTATGGGAAGCGGCCTGGATACGCAGTATTTT	CASGMGSGLDTQYF
TRBD1	NA	TRBV7-3	TRBJ1-2	TGTGCCAGCAGTTATAGTACCGGGACAGTCACTTATGGCTACACCTTC	CASSYSTGTVTYGYTF